The 18 T cell receptor beta chains below all came from one sample that was sequenced in a study of T cells in Graves' hyperthyroidism and ophthalmopathy. Amplified regions were TCR beta CDR3 sequences from RNA transcripts. RT-PCR in the first round (using the HTBI primer set) targeted the TCR CDR3. TCRdb used MiXCR to reprocess the multiplex PCR reads, holding one entry per CDR3 protein. Counted here are 350,000 or so distinct CDR3 sequences, over 15% occurring once; the ten biggest clones make up under 55%. Sequenced: blood. The receptors come from a woman in her forties or fifties with Graves' hyperthyroidism.

This clonotype has a count of ten or more. The V and J genes are TRBV2 and TRBJ2-7; tentatively, D is TRBD1 (6 bases). This CDR3 contains 15 residues. V was shortened by 5 bases and J by 6 bases, with 20 bases between the two germline ends. Germline V gene data show CDR1 as SNHLY and CDR2 as FYNNEI. The CDR3 coding sequence is TGTGCCAGCAGTTTACAGGGACACGGAGCTTTCGAGCAGTACTTC. This sequence encodes CASSLQGHGAFEQYF.

This clonotype was picked up many times. The gene calls are TRBV3-1 and TRBJ1-2; perhaps TRBD1 as D (6 bases). The V gene's germline CDR1 is LGHDT and CDR2 YNNKEL (reference sequence). The CDR3 sequence is 14 residues long. The V and J ends lost 2 bases and 6 bases respectively, with 13 bases between them. The CDR3: CASSQYSGADGYTF. The CDR3, as DNA: TGTGCCAGCAGCCAATATTCAGGGGCAGATGGCTACACCTTC.

This clonotype came up many times. The V gene is TRBV12-3 or TRBV12-4, the J gene TRBJ1-5; 7 bases agree with TRBD1. The junction had 8 bases not matched to a gene; V was cut back by 10 bases and J by 2 bases. This CDR3 region has 14 residues. CDR3 amino acids: CANGRDSRNQPQHF. The CDR3 DNA reads TGTGCCAACGGGCGGGACAGCCGCAATCAGCCCCAGCATTTT.

This clonotype has at least ten counts. CDR3 coding DNA: TGTGCCAGCAGCCAATCTGGGACCGCCAAACTTGAAGCTTTCTTT. Encoded protein: CASSQSGTAKLEAFF. The rearrangement joins TRBV3-1 to TRBJ1-1; possibly TRBD1 for D (5 bases). Trimming stripped 2 bases from V and 7 bases from J, with 17 bases between. CDR3 length equals 15 residues. The germline gives CDR1 LGHDT, CDR2 YNNKEL (reference sequence).

This clonotype was recorded many times. This sequence joins TRBV7-8 and TRBJ2-1; D might be TRBD1 (6 bases). Deletions cut 2 bases from V and 0 bases from J, with 17 bases between. The CDR3 contains 18 residues. CDR1 SGHVS and CDR2 FQNEAQ come from the germline V gene. The CDR3 DNA follows: TGTGCCAGCAGCTTAACTTCTCTTGCGGACAGCTCCTACAATGAGCAGTTCTTC. It encodes CASSLTSLADSSYNEQFF.

V and J are TRBV6-2 or TRBV6-3 and TRBJ1-6, with 9 bases aligning to TRBD1. The CDR3 runs 15 residues. Germline V gene lookup returns CDR1 MNHEY and CDR2 SVGEGT. The V gene end was trimmed by 7 bases and the J gene end by 4 bases; junction bases not matched to a gene: 5. DNA for the CDR3: TGTGCCAGCATGACAGGGGGTTTTTATAATTCACCCCTCCACTTT. Translating gives CASMTGGFYNSPLHF.

The table lists this clonotype with many counts. The chain recombines TRBV5-1 with TRBJ2-7; 14 nucleotides agree with TRBD2. The CDR3 covers 17 residues. Trimming at V came to 4 bases and at J to 2 bases, leaving 8 bases not matched to a gene. Germline V gene data show CDR1 as SGHRS and CDR2 as YFSETQ. The CDR3 loop reads CASSTGLAGGSPYEQYF. CDR3 nucleotide sequence: TGCGCCAGCAGCACCGGACTAGCGGGGGGTTCCCCCTACGAGCAGTACTTC.

This clonotype was picked up one time. The limits of the CDR3 on the DNA are not certain, so only TCRdb's listed CDR3 is given. This sequence joins TRBV20-1 and TRBJ2-3; the DNA was not used to check the table's D call, TRBD1. Per the germline V gene, CDR1 is DFQATT and CDR2 is SNEGSKA (reference sequence). The CDR3 is 21 amino acids long, termini counted. The CDR3: CSAGDRGYEQYVGPSTDTQYF.

The chain links TRBV5-5 to TRBJ1-2, with unresolved D. Deletions cut 5 bases from V and 9 bases from J, with 11 bases between. The CDR3 is made up of 11 amino acids. The germline CDR1 and CDR2 sequences are SGHKS and YYEKEE (reference sequence). The CDR3 here is CASSSKYSYTF. For the CDR3, the DNA is TGTGCCAGCAGTTCGAAGTACAGCTACACCTTC.

This clonotype was observed many times. V is TRBV24-1 and J is TRBJ2-1; TRBD1 agrees at 9 bases. The CDR3 is made up of 16 amino acids. From germline, CDR1 is KGHDR and CDR2 SFDVKD. V lost 5 bases and J lost 6; bases outside the gene matches: 10. The CDR3 loop reads CATSGPGTGYSNEQFF. CDR3 coding DNA: TGTGCCACCAGTGGCCCGGGGACAGGGTACTCCAATGAGCAGTTCTTC.

The chain links TRBV7-9 to TRBJ1-4; no firm D call. The CDR3 totals 15 residues. The germline CDR1 and CDR2 sequences are SEHNR and FQNEAQ (reference sequence). V dropped 5 bases and J dropped 7 bases, with 17 bases sitting between them. In DNA, the CDR3 is TGTGCCAGCAGCAATAGCGGCACCTGGGGTGAAAAACTGTTTTTT. Its protein product is CASSNSGTWGEKLFF.

The chain carries TRBV6-1 and TRBJ1-1; TRBD1 is a possible D gene (5 bases). Germline V gene data show CDR1 as MNHNS and CDR2 as SASEGT. Trimming left V 2 bases short and J 8 bases short, with 12 bases between. This CDR3 contains 13 residues. The CDR3 coding sequence is TGTGCCAGCAGTGAACCCCAGCAGGGAGAAGCTTTCTTT. Protein sequence: CASSEPQQGEAFF.

This clonotype occurred many times. V is TRBV2 and J is TRBJ1-4, with unresolved D. Between the trimmed V and J ends, which lost 6 bases and 7 bases, there was a span of 12 bases. The length of the CDR3 is 13 residues. The V gene's germline CDR1 is SNHLY and CDR2 FYNNEI. CDR3 residues: CASRGSPGEKLFF. As DNA, the CDR3 is TGTGCCAGCAGGGGATCCCCGGGTGAAAAACTGTTTTTT.

This clonotype was detected many times. The J gene is TRBJ1-2, the V gene TRBV18, with 9 nucleotides matching TRBD1. V dropped 2 bases and J dropped 8; count of bases not matched to a gene: 6. This CDR3 spans 14 amino acids. From germline, CDR1 is KGHSH and CDR2 LQKENI. The DNA of the CDR3 is TGTGCCAGCTCACCAGCGGACAGGGGAAGAGGCTACACCTTC. This codes for CASSPADRGRGYTF.

The chain has TRBV7-2 and TRBJ2-3, with a weak D call TRBD2 (6 bases). The ends were cut back, 7 bases at V and 6 bases at J, with 14 bases in the middle. The germline gives CDR1 SGHTA, CDR2 FQGNSA. The CDR3 consists of 13 residues. CDR3 amino acids: CASNGSPQDTQYF. The CDR3 DNA follows: TGTGCCAGCAACGGGAGCCCGCAGGATACGCAGTATTTT.

This clonotype was seen a few times. J is TRBJ2-1 and V is TRBV29-1, with 12 nucleotides matching TRBD2. Trimming at V came to 6 bases and at J to 7 bases, leaving 7 bases not matched to a gene. CDR1 and CDR2 (germline): SQVTM, ANQGSEA. The CDR3 consists of 14 residues. The CDR3 nucleotides read TGCAGCGTACAACTAGCGGGAGGTTGGAATGAGCAGTTCTTC. The encoded protein is CSVQLAGGWNEQFF.

This chain joins TRBV15 and TRBJ2-7; D is undetermined. Trimming stripped 0 bases from V and 5 bases from J, with 14 bases between. The CDR3 spans 15 residues. Germline values: CDR1 LNHNV, CDR2 YYDKDF (reference sequence). The CDR3 loop reads CATSRDGKGRDEQYV. The CDR3, as DNA: TGTGCCACCAGCAGAGATGGGAAAGGGCGAGACGAGCAGTACGTC.

The chain is built from TRBV11-3 and TRBJ2-5; D unclear. This CDR3 has 15 residues. Trimming took 5 bases from V and 5 from J, leaving 18 bases between them. The V gene's germline CDR1 is SGHNT and CDR2 YENEEA. CDR3 sequence (DNA): TGTGCCAGCAGCCAAAACCTCCTACCTATGGAGACCCAGTACTTC. Residues: CASSQNLLPMETQYF.